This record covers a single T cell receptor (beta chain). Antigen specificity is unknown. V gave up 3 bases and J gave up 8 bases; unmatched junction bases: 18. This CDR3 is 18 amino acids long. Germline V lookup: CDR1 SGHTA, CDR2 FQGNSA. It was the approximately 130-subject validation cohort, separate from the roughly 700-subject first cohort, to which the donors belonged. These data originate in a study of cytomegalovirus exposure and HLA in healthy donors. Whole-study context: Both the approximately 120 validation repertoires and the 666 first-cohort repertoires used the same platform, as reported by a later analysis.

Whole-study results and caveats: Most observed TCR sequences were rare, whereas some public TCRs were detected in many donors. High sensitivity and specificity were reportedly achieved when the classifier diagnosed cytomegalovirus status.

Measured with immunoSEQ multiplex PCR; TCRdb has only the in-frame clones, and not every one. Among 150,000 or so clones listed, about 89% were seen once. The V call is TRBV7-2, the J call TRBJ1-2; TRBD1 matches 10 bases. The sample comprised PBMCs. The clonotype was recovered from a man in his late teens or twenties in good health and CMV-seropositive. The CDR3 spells CASSFAFGGQGSGRGYTF. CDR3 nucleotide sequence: TGTGCCAGCAGCTTCGCCTTTGGGGGACAGGGGTCTGGGCGGGGCTACACCTTC.